Listed below are T cell receptor beta chains from one sample, sequenced in a study of CD8 T cells in ankylosing spondylitis. A single record per CDR3 protein comes from TCRdb applying MiXCR to the 5' RACE reads. The table includes around 490,000 distinct CDR3 sequences, approximately 5.3% detected once. The sequenced sample was blood, either unsorted or a sorted T cell fraction (not recorded which). These receptor sequences come from a male donor with ankylosing spondylitis. Each CDR3 is given with its conserved first and last residue. Each record gives: D gene, clone size, J gene, V gene, CDR3 length, CDR3 protein, CDR3 DNA. D genes are given only for firm matches. Only some rows state a clone size, as once, few, many or a class for expanded clones.

d_call: NA
clone_size: many
j_call: TRBJ1-3
v_call: TRBV6-5
cdr3_length: 17
cdr3_aa: CASSFSGQLYSGNTIYF
cdr3_nt: TGTGCCAGCAGTTTCTCTGGACAGCTCTACTCTGGAAACACCATATATTTT

d_call: TRBD1
clone_size: few
j_call: TRBJ2-2
v_call: TRBV25-1
cdr3_length: 15
cdr3_aa: CARKGQGFYTGELFF
cdr3_nt: TGTGCCAGAAAGGGACAGGGGTTTTACACCGGGGAGCTGTTTTTT

d_call: NA
clone_size: many
j_call: TRBJ1-4
v_call: TRBV9
cdr3_length: 14
cdr3_aa: CASSVWSGNEKLFF
cdr3_nt: TGTGCCAGCAGCGTCTGGTCGGGGAATGAAAAACTGTTTTTT

d_call: TRBD1
clone_size: NA
j_call: TRBJ2-7
v_call: TRBV4-3
cdr3_length: 13
cdr3_aa: CASSPGQIYEQYF
cdr3_nt: TGCGCCAGCAGCCCGGGACAGATCTACGAGCAGTACTTC

d_call: NA
clone_size: many
j_call: TRBJ1-2
v_call: TRBV7-2
cdr3_length: 14
cdr3_aa: CASSLRQENYGYTF
cdr3_nt: TGTGCCAGCAGCTTACGACAGGAAAACTATGGCTACACCTTC

d_call: NA
clone_size: many
j_call: TRBJ1-5
v_call: TRBV7-2
cdr3_length: 13
cdr3_aa: CASSPRTLQPQHF
cdr3_nt: TGTGCCAGCAGCCCCCGGACATTACAGCCCCAGCATTTT

d_call: NA
clone_size: many
j_call: TRBJ2-1
v_call: TRBV29-1
cdr3_length: 17
cdr3_aa: CSVGGLGGGPLRNEQFF
cdr3_nt: TGCAGCGTTGGAGGTTTGGGCGGAGGACCACTAAGGAATGAGCAGTTCTTC

d_call: TRBD1
clone_size: many
j_call: TRBJ2-7
v_call: TRBV10-3
cdr3_length: 13
cdr3_aa: CAIKRQGVYEQYF
cdr3_nt: TGTGCCATCAAGAGACAGGGGGTTTACGAGCAGTACTTC

d_call: NA
clone_size: NA
j_call: TRBJ1-3
v_call: TRBV6-1
cdr3_length: 14
cdr3_aa: CAATQLTSGNTIYF
cdr3_nt: TGTGCCGCAACACAGCTAACCTCTGGAAACACCATATATTTT

d_call: TRBD2
clone_size: few
j_call: TRBJ2-1
v_call: TRBV19
cdr3_length: 15
cdr3_aa: CASSRLAGGSAEQFF
cdr3_nt: TGTGCCAGTAGTAGACTAGCGGGAGGGTCGGCTGAGCAGTTCTTC

d_call: TRBD2
clone_size: many
j_call: TRBJ2-7
v_call: TRBV20-1
cdr3_length: 15
cdr3_aa: CSAWGLAGISYEQYF
cdr3_nt: TGCAGTGCTTGGGGACTAGCGGGGATCTCCTACGAGCAGTACTTC

d_call: NA
clone_size: many
j_call: TRBJ1-1
v_call: TRBV5-1
cdr3_length: 17
cdr3_aa: CASSLTPPTGRDTEAFF
cdr3_nt: TGCGCCAGCAGCTTGACCCCACCTACAGGGAGGGACACTGAAGCTTTCTTT

d_call: NA
clone_size: many
j_call: TRBJ1-2
v_call: TRBV20-1
cdr3_length: 12
cdr3_aa: CSATDSNYGYTF
cdr3_nt: TGCAGTGCTACAGACAGTAACTATGGCTACACCTTC

d_call: NA
clone_size: many
j_call: TRBJ1-6
v_call: TRBV12-3/TRBV12-4
cdr3_length: 14
cdr3_aa: CASSWWGRDSPLHF
cdr3_nt: TGTGCCAGCAGTTGGTGGGGGCGGGATTCACCCCTCCACTTT

d_call: NA
clone_size: many
j_call: TRBJ1-6
v_call: TRBV7-9
cdr3_length: 14
cdr3_aa: CASSFGPSNSPLHF
cdr3_nt: TGTGCCAGCAGCTTCGGACCCTCTAATTCACCCCTCCACTTT

d_call: NA
clone_size: many
j_call: TRBJ2-3
v_call: TRBV20-1
cdr3_length: 12
cdr3_aa: CSMGGGADTQYF
cdr3_nt: TGCAGCATGGGGGGGGGCGCAGATACGCAGTATTTT

d_call: NA
clone_size: NA
j_call: TRBJ1-1
v_call: TRBV20-1
cdr3_length: 16
cdr3_aa: CSAGGTPRPGNTEAFF
cdr3_nt: TGCAGTGCGGGAGGGACACCTCGCCCTGGGAACACTGAAGCTTTCTTT

d_call: NA
clone_size: many
j_call: TRBJ1-1
v_call: TRBV7-2
cdr3_length: 14
cdr3_aa: CASRLSFGDTEAFF
cdr3_nt: TGTGCCAGCAGGTTAAGCTTCGGAGACACTGAAGCTTTCTTT

d_call: NA
clone_size: many
j_call: TRBJ1-4
v_call: TRBV7-2
cdr3_length: 17
cdr3_aa: CASSLGGWGRSNEKLFF
cdr3_nt: TGTGCCAGCAGCTTAGGAGGGTGGGGGCGTTCTAATGAAAAACTGTTTTTT

d_call: NA
clone_size: NA
j_call: TRBJ2-7
v_call: TRBV7-6
cdr3_length: 13
cdr3_aa: CASSLGREVKQYF
cdr3_nt: TGTGCCAGCAGCTTAGGAAGGGAAGTTAAGCAGTACTTC

d_call: NA
clone_size: many
j_call: TRBJ2-7
v_call: TRBV18
cdr3_length: 16
cdr3_aa: CASSPFSTVDTSEQYF
cdr3_nt: TGTGCCAGCTCACCATTTTCCACAGTTGATACTAGCGAGCAGTACTTC

d_call: NA
clone_size: few
j_call: TRBJ1-1
v_call: TRBV6-2/TRBV6-3
cdr3_length: 14
cdr3_aa: CASSYEGGGAEAFF
cdr3_nt: TGTGCCAGCAGTTACGAGGGTGGGGGCGCTGAAGCTTTCTTT

d_call: NA
clone_size: NA
j_call: TRBJ2-3
v_call: TRBV9
cdr3_length: 15
cdr3_aa: CASSATGRVTDTQYF
cdr3_nt: TGTGCCAGCAGCGCAACCGGGAGAGTCACAGATACGCAGTATTTT

d_call: NA
clone_size: many
j_call: TRBJ1-2
v_call: TRBV20-1
cdr3_length: 13
cdr3_aa: CSANGGANYGYTF
cdr3_nt: TGCAGTGCTAACGGGGGTGCGAACTATGGCTACACCTTC

d_call: TRBD2
clone_size: many
j_call: TRBJ2-2
v_call: TRBV5-1
cdr3_length: 16
cdr3_aa: CASSSLAGLNTGELFF
cdr3_nt: TGCGCCAGCAGCTCCCTAGCGGGCCTGAACACCGGGGAGCTGTTTTTT

d_call: TRBD1
clone_size: NA
j_call: TRBJ2-7
v_call: TRBV7-2
cdr3_length: 14
cdr3_aa: CASSLRTGETEQYF
cdr3_nt: TGTGCCAGCAGCTTAAGGACAGGGGAAACCGAGCAGTACTTC